These 7 T cell receptor beta chains originate from one sample sequenced in a study of CD8 T cells in ankylosing spondylitis (dated by TCRdb to 2017 to 2019). The paper as a whole reports these results and caveats: A TCR beta motif made up of about eight highly homologous amino acid variants appeared to be characteristic of blood from ankylosing spondylitis patients.

Their target antigens are unknown. Libraries were constructed by 5' RACE. Sequencing instrument: Illumina HiSeq 2500. Using fastp trimming at Q25 and MiXCR clonotype assembly, TCRdb reanalyzed the public sequencing data and kept in-frame beta chains. Rows are combined by CDR3 protein, so each entry shows the most common genes and DNA. The sample table lists 350,000 to 450,000 distinct CDR3 sequences, roughly 25% of them with a count of one. About 0.9% of the sample is in the top ten clones. Sequencing was carried out using blood, either unsorted or a sorted T cell fraction (not recorded which). All receptors come from a male donor with ankylosing spondylitis.

The chain carries TRBV20-1 and TRBJ2-1, with D possibly TRBD2 on 6 matching bases. CDR3 length: 15 amino acids. The germline CDR1 and CDR2 sequences are DFQATT and SNEGSKA (reference sequence). Trimming shortened V by 2 bases and J by 4 bases, and 15 bases separated the two germline ends. The CDR3 nucleotides are TGCAGTGCTAGAAGTCGGGGGAGTAGGTACAATGAGCAGTTCTTC. This gives the protein CSARSRGSRYNEQFF.

This clonotype was detected ten times or more. This sequence joins TRBV24-1 and TRBJ2-1; 14 nucleotides agree with TRBD2. With 7 bases clipped from V and 5 bases from J, the junction kept 6 bases outside the gene matches. The CDR3 covers 16 residues. The germline CDR1 and CDR2 sequences are KGHDR and SFDVKD. The CDR3 nucleotides are TGTGCCACCAGCGACCCGGGACTAGCGGGAGACAATGAGCAGTTCTTC. Translating gives CATSDPGLAGDNEQFF.

This chain connects TRBV15 to TRBJ1-5; the D is unclear. V was shortened by 4 bases and J by 3 bases, with 10 bases between the two germline ends. The CDR3 contains 14 residues. CDR1 is LNHNV and CDR2 is YYDKDF in the germline V gene (reference sequence). The CDR3 reads CATSKSGANQPQHF. Here the CDR3 DNA reads TGTGCCACCAGCAAATCTGGAGCCAATCAGCCCCAGCATTTT.

This clonotype was seen only a few times. The rearrangement links TRBV5-1 to TRBJ2-1; 7 nucleotides match TRBD2. The CDR3 covers 13 residues. Germline assignment: CDR1 SGHRS and CDR2 YFSETQ. J gave up 4 bases and V 6 bases, and 4 bases lay outside the gene matches. The CDR3: CASNRAGYNEQFF. CDR3 DNA sequence: TGCGCCAGCAACCGAGCGGGGTACAATGAGCAGTTCTTC.

V gene TRBV3-1 combines with J gene TRBJ2-3, with TRBD1 matching 7 bases. This CDR3 has 14 amino acids. Germline CDR1 and CDR2: LGHDT and YNNKEL (reference sequence). V lost 4 bases to trimming and J lost 8 bases; unmatched junction nucleotides: 9. CDR3 sequence: CASSPLTGLGTQYF. In DNA, the CDR3 is TGTGCCAGCAGCCCTCTGACAGGGTTAGGTACGCAGTATTTT.

The V and J genes are TRBV20-1 and TRBJ2-1; no reliable D call. Trimming took off 2 bases at V and 4 bases at J, with 15 bases between the two ends. This CDR3 has 15 amino acids. The germline CDR1 and CDR2 sequences are DFQATT and SNEGSKA (reference sequence). CDR3 in DNA: TGCAGTGCTAGAAAGTGGTTCAAAGGTTACAATGAGCAGTTCTTC. The encoded protein is CSARKWFKGYNEQFF.

This clonotype has only a few counts. The V gene is TRBV6-1, the J gene TRBJ2-1; 9 bases line up with TRBD1. The V segment lost 5 bases and the J segment 4 bases; nucleotides outside the gene matches: 21. CDR3 length: 20 amino acids. Germline CDR1 is MNHNS and CDR2 is SASEGT. The DNA of the CDR3 is TGTGCCAGCAGTCAACCTCAGGGACAGGGAAGAATGCAGGTTTACAATGAGCAGTTCTTC. Translating it yields CASSQPQGQGRMQVYNEQFF.